The 21 T cell receptor beta chains listed next were all sequenced from one sample in a study of shared clonotypes between healthy human individuals. Here immunoSEQ multiplex PCR was the method, and the copy in TCRdb shows in-frame clones only, minus some. This table holds more than 2 million clones, roughly 94% found once. The specimen sequenced was naive CD4+ T cells sorted from blood. Subset in this sample: CD45RA+ positively selected. These TCRs come from a young man in good health.

In the case of this clone: The sample holds other DNA sequences that translate to the same CDR3. This chain joins TRBV15 and TRBJ2-1; no firm D call. V was trimmed by 3 bases and J by 0 bases, leaving 9 bases between them. Germline values: CDR1 LNHNV, CDR2 YYDKDF (reference sequence). The CDR3 sequence is 15 residues long. In DNA form, the CDR3 reads TGTGCCACCAGCAGGGACCCGAGCTCCTACAATGAGCAGTTCTTC. Protein: CATSRDPSSYNEQFF.

V usage is TRBV5-4 and J usage is TRBJ2-5; D may be TRBD1 (6 bases). Trimming shortened V by 1 base and J by 3 bases, and 19 bases separated the two germline ends. The CDR3 extends over 17 amino acids. Germline V lookup: CDR1 SGHNT, CDR2 YYREEE (reference sequence). CDR3 DNA sequence: TGTGCCAGCAGCTTGCAGCAGACGAGCAGGGGCGAAGAGACCCAGTACTTC. Translation gives CASSLQQTSRGEETQYF.

V is TRBV5-6 and J is TRBJ1-2; the D is unclear. This CDR3 contains 15 residues. Per germline, CDR1 SGHDT and CDR2 YYEEEE. V dropped 2 bases and J dropped 0 bases, with 11 bases sitting between them. The CDR3 is CASSFQTLANYGYTF. Written as DNA, the CDR3 is TGTGCCAGCAGCTTCCAAACCCTCGCTAACTATGGCTACACCTTC.

This chain connects TRBV5-1 to TRBJ2-5; D is perhaps TRBD1 (6 bases). The CDR3 is 16 residues long. Germline loops: CDR1 SGHRS, CDR2 YFSETQ. Trimming removed 3 bases from V and 5 bases from J, with 20 bases in between. The CDR3 sequence: CASSSLLRGTGETQYF. The CDR3 DNA follows: TGCGCCAGCAGCTCACTTTTACGGGGCACAGGGGAGACCCAGTACTTC.

A note on this clone: Distinct nucleotide sequences in the sample also encode this CDR3. The chain carries TRBV30 and TRBJ1-5; no clear D. The CDR3 spans 13 residues. Trimming took 2 bases from V and 2 from J, leaving 7 bases between them. Germline-derived CDR1 and CDR2 are GTSNPN and SVGIG (reference sequence). The CDR3 sequence is CAWSTSGNQPQHF. The CDR3 DNA follows: TGTGCCTGGAGTACCTCGGGCAATCAGCCCCAGCATTTT.

V usage is TRBV5-1 and J usage is TRBJ1-1; D gene unclear. This CDR3 is 14 amino acids long. Looked up from germline, CDR1 is SGHRS and CDR2 is YFSETQ. With 7 bases removed from V and 7 bases from J, the gap between germline ends came to 20 bases. DNA for the CDR3: TGCGCCAGCTACCCGGCCCCGGACCGGGTTGAAGCTTTCTTT. It encodes CASYPAPDRVEAFF.

The gene calls are TRBV6-1 and TRBJ1-2; TRBD1 agrees at 9 bases. The ends lost 6 bases at V and 2 bases at J; junction bases unmatched: 4. CDR1 is MNHNS, CDR2 SASEGT, per germline. The CDR3 is 14 residues long. The CDR3 coding sequence is TGTGCCAGCAGAGGGACAGGGACGAACTATGGCTACACCTTC. Translated: CASRGTGTNYGYTF.

For this clone: This CDR3 is also generated by other DNA sequences in the sample. The chain employs TRBV10-2 and TRBJ2-1; D is unclear. This CDR3 is built from 12 residues. V was trimmed by 2 bases and J by 4 bases, leaving 3 bases between them. Germline values: CDR1 WSHSY, CDR2 SAAADI. CDR3 sequence: CASSELYNEQFF. The CDR3 DNA follows: TGCGCCAGCAGTGAGCTTTACAATGAGCAGTTCTTC.

The V call is TRBV2, the J call TRBJ2-3; 9 bases are a match to TRBD1. The CDR3 consists of 16 residues. The germline CDR1 and CDR2 sequences are SNHLY and FYNNEI. The junction had 9 bases not matched to a gene; V was cut back by 6 bases and J by 2 bases. The CDR3 coding sequence is TGTGCCAGCAGGGGGACAGGGCTCTTGGCCACAGATACGCAGTATTTT. Protein product: CASRGTGLLATDTQYF.

The chain combines TRBV5-4 with TRBJ1-2; no firm D call. Germline CDR1 SGHNT, CDR2 YYREEE (reference sequence). The CDR3 runs to 13 residues. Trimming took 3 bases from V and 4 from J, leaving 10 bases between them. CDR3 sequence reads: CASSSKELYGYTF. For the CDR3, the DNA is TGTGCCAGCAGCTCCAAAGAACTCTATGGCTACACCTTC. The full variable domain, completed using reference TRBV5-4 and TRBJ1-2, is ETGVTQSPTHLIKTRGQQVTLRCSSQSGHNTVSWYQQALGQGPQFIFQYYREEENGRGNFPPRFSGLQFPNYSSELNVNALELDDSALYLCASSSKELYGYTFGSGTRLTVV.

Turning to this clone: The identical CDR3 is also encoded by other nucleotide sequences in the sample. The genes are TRBV28 and TRBJ2-3, with D possibly TRBD2 on 7 matching bases. The V end lost 8 bases, the J end lost 0 bases, and 12 bases lay between the germline ends. This CDR3 is built from 14 residues. The germline gives CDR1 MDHEN, CDR2 SYDVKM. The CDR3 loop is CASGGGTSTDTQYF. The CDR3 region has the DNA TGTGCCAGCGGGGGGGGGACAAGCACAGATACGCAGTATTTT. The entire variable domain, with the rest obtained from reference TRBV28 and TRBJ2-3, is as follows: DVKVTQSSRYLVKRTGEKVFLECVQDMDHENMFWYRQDPGLGLRLIYFSYDVKMKEKGDIPEGYSVSREKKERFSLILESASTNQTSMYLCASGGGTSTDTQYFGPGTRLTVL.

A remark on this clone: At the DNA level, this CDR3 is encoded by other sequences in the same sample as well. The chain uses TRBV5-1 and TRBJ1-1; TRBD1 matches at 8 bases. The CDR3 has 14 residues. The V segment lost 3 bases and the J segment 0 bases; nucleotides outside the gene matches: 1. The germline V gene encodes CDR1 SGHRS and CDR2 YFSETQ. This CDR3 reads CASSWTGLNTEAFF. DNA of the CDR3: TGCGCCAGCAGCTGGACAGGGTTGAACACTGAAGCTTTCTTT.

This sequence joins TRBV11-2 and TRBJ2-5, with D possibly matching TRBD2 (6 bases). Trimming stripped 1 base from V and 0 bases from J, with 12 bases between. The CDR3 is 16 amino acids. Germline-derived CDR1 and CDR2 are SGHAT and FQNNGV. The CDR3: CASSLGERAYQETQYF. The CDR3 DNA is TGTGCCAGCAGCTTAGGGGAGCGGGCGTACCAAGAGACCCAGTACTTC.

V and J are TRBV6-4 and TRBJ2-3; D might be TRBD1 (6 bases). Trimming stripped 3 bases from V and 0 bases from J, with 10 bases between. The CDR3 is made up of 15 amino acids. Germline V gene data show CDR1 as MRHNA and CDR2 as SNTAGT. The CDR3 region is CASSERGFSTDTQYF. CDR3 coding DNA: TGTGCCAGCAGTGAGAGGGGGTTTAGCACAGATACGCAGTATTTT.

V is TRBV7-2 and J is TRBJ2-2; 9 nucleotides line up with TRBD1. Unmatched junction bases numbered 7, after V lost 4 bases and J lost 7 bases. CDR1 and CDR2 (germline): SGHTA, FQGNSA. CDR3 length equals 15 residues. CDR3 region: CASSSRQGVNGELFF. The CDR3 region has the DNA TGTGCCAGCAGCTCCCGACAGGGGGTCAACGGGGAGCTGTTTTTT.

The chain recombines TRBV2 with TRBJ1-6; D unclear. The V gene lost 7 bases and the J gene lost 10 bases, with 11 bases spanning the gap. Germline V lookup: CDR1 SNHLY, CDR2 FYNNEI. The length of the CDR3 is 12 residues. Written as DNA, the CDR3 is TGTGCCAGCACGCTAGGTCCCTCACCCCTCCACTTT. The encoded protein is CASTLGPSPLHF.

A remark on this clone: Within the sample, other DNA sequences also encode this same CDR3. Written as DNA, the CDR3 is TGTGCCAGCTCATCTTCGAACACCGGGGAGCTGTTTTTT. Encoded protein: CASSSSNTGELFF. This chain uses TRBV18 with TRBJ2-2; D uncertain. This CDR3 spans 13 amino acids. With 5 bases removed from V and 0 bases from J, the gap between germline ends came to 4 bases. The germline gives CDR1 KGHSH, CDR2 LQKENI.

This rearrangement joins TRBV6-6 to TRBJ2-7; weak D call: TRBD1 (6 bases). V gave up 7 bases and J gave up 1 base, with 14 bases separating them. Looked up from germline, CDR1 is MNHNY and CDR2 is SVGAGI (reference sequence). The CDR3 runs 14 residues. The CDR3 coding sequence is TGTGCCAGCAAAGCAACAGGGCTTTCCTACGAGCAGTACTTC. It is translated as CASKATGLSYEQYF.

This chain links TRBV18 with TRBJ2-1; tentatively, D is TRBD1 (5 bases). The CDR3 is made up of 14 amino acids. The V end lost 4 bases, the J end lost 8 bases, and 15 bases lay between the germline ends. CDR1 KGHSH and CDR2 LQKENI come from the germline V gene. The CDR3, as DNA: TGTGCCAGCTCACTGACCGAAGGGGCGCATGAGCAGTTCTTC. It specifies CASSLTEGAHEQFF.

The gene calls are TRBV6-6 and TRBJ1-1; possibly TRBD1 for D (5 bases). Trimming removed 5 bases at V and 0 bases at J, with 16 bases between. The length of the CDR3 is 16 residues. CDR1 is MNHNY, CDR2 SVGAGI, per germline (reference sequence). CDR3 region: CASSRAGTPVNTEAFF. In DNA form, the CDR3 reads TGTGCCAGCAGTCGTGCTGGGACGCCGGTGAACACTGAAGCTTTCTTT.

CDR3 DNA: TGCGCCAGCAGCATTAGCGGGCAAGAGACCCAGTACTTC. Encoded protein: CASSISGQETQYF. The chain carries TRBV5-1 and TRBJ2-5; the match to TRBD2 covers 7 bases. Germline V gene lookup returns CDR1 SGHRS and CDR2 YFSETQ. J lost 2 bases, V lost 4 bases, and 2 bases had no gene match. The CDR3 contains 13 residues.